The present entry profiles one T cell receptor (beta chain) with its context. Generated by immunoSEQ multiplex PCR, the TCRdb table keeps only in-frame clones and is missing some. Of 300,000 to 350,000 clones listed, roughly 88% were seen once; the top ten hold about 5%. These data are taken from a study of Ad26.COV2.S vaccination and SARS-CoV-2 variants. Treatment: some 20 received Ad26.COV2.S at low or high dose, single or two shots; about 5 received placebo; per-sample allocation not given. Each sample was drawn 63 days after the first injection (of vaccine or placebo). V trimming: 8 bases; J trimming: 3 bases; junction bases outside the gene matches: 9. The CDR3 has 17 amino acids. Germline values: CDR1 MNHEY, CDR2 SMNVEV (reference sequence).

This rearrangement joins TRBV27 to TRBJ1-6; TRBD1 aligns across 11 bases. The source of this sequence is a person between 18 and 60 years old who received the Ad26.COV2.S COVID-19 vaccine or a placebo. The input for sequencing was peripheral blood, taken in a trial of Ad26.COV2.S vaccine versus placebo. The CDR3 DNA is TGTGCCAGCTCGGGACAGGGGGTAGGAGTCTATAATTCACCCCTCCACTTT. It is translated as CASSGQGVGVYNSPLHF.